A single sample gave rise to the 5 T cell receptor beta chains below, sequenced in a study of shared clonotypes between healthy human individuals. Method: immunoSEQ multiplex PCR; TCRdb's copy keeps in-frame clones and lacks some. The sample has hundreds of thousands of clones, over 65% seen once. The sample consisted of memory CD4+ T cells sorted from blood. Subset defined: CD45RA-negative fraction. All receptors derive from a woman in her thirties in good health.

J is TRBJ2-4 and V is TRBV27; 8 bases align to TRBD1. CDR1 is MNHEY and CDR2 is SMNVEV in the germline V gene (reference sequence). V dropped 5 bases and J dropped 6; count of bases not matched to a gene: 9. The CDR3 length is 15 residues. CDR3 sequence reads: CASSQYGQGLNIQYF. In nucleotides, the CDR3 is TGTGCCAGCAGTCAATACGGACAGGGACTAAACATTCAGTACTTC.

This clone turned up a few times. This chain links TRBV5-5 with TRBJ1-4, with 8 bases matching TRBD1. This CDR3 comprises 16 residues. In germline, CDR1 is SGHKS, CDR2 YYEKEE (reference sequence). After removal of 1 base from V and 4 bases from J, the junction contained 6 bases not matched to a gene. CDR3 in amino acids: CASSLYGTGFNEKLFF. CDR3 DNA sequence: TGTGCCAGCAGCTTGTACGGGACAGGATTTAATGAAAAACTGTTTTTT.

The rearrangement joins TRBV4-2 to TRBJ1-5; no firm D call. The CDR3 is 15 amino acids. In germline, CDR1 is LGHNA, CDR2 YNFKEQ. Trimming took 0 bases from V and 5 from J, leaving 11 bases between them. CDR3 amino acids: CASSQDRVSHQPQHF. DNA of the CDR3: TGTGCCAGCAGCCAAGATCGGGTATCTCATCAGCCCCAGCATTTT.

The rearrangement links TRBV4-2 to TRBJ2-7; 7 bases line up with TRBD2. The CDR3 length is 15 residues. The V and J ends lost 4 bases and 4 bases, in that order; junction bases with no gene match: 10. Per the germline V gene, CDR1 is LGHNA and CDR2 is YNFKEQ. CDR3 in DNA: TGTGCCAGCAGCCCACGTGGGAGGGCCCAGTACGAGCAGTACTTC. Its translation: CASSPRGRAQYEQYF.

CDR3 residues: CASSLQGQSIWEQYF. The CDR3 DNA sequence: TGTGCCAGCAGCCTCCAGGGGCAGTCAATCTGGGAGCAGTACTTC. This chain joins TRBV28 and TRBJ2-7, with D perhaps matching TRBD1 (6 bases). The CDR3 is 15 residues long. The V gene lost 6 bases and the J gene lost 7 bases, with 22 bases spanning the gap. Per germline, CDR1 MDHEN and CDR2 SYDVKM.